One and the same sample provided the 27 T cell receptor beta chains below, sequenced in a study of T-cell memory formation after mild COVID-19. TCRdb reanalysed the 5' RACE reads using MiXCR and keeps one entry per CDR3 protein. The sample contains more than 400,000 distinct CDR3 sequences, over 15% of which appear only once. Sequenced input: PBMCs or a T cell subset sorted from them (not recorded which). These receptors all come from an adult woman who had mild COVID-19 (a few samples of this study predate the infection). Cell type and time point are not known.

Only a few counts were recorded for this clonotype. The chain uses TRBV20-1 and TRBJ2-7; TRBD2 matches 10 bases. Per germline, CDR1 DFQATT and CDR2 SNEGSKA (reference sequence). The CDR3 extends over 17 amino acids. J lost 0 bases, V lost 1 base, and 9 bases had no gene match. This CDR3 reads CSARAAVLAGGSYEQYF. DNA for the CDR3: TGCAGTGCTAGAGCGGCGGTCTTAGCGGGAGGCTCCTACGAGCAGTACTTC.

The V call is TRBV30, the J call TRBJ2-5; D unclear. V was shortened by 3 bases and J by 8 bases, with 16 bases between the two germline ends. CDR1 and CDR2 from the germline V gene are GTSNPN and SVGIG (reference sequence). This CDR3 spans 13 amino acids. CDR3 amino acids: CAWSDAGDLTQYF. The CDR3 DNA reads TGTGCCTGGAGCGACGCCGGTGATCTTACCCAGTACTTC.

V gene TRBV9 combines with J gene TRBJ2-7, with no clear D. The ends were cut back, 0 bases at V and 4 bases at J, with 14 bases in the middle. Germline CDR1 is SGDLS and CDR2 is YYNGEE. The CDR3 runs to 15 residues. The CDR3 spells CASSVEGQPAYEQYF. The CDR3 DNA sequence: TGTGCCAGCAGCGTAGAAGGCCAACCGGCTTACGAGCAGTACTTC.

The J gene is TRBJ1-1, the V gene TRBV9; D gene uncertain. Between the trimmed V and J ends, which lost 4 bases and 1 base, there was a span of 14 bases. Germline CDR1 and CDR2: SGDLS and YYNGEE. The CDR3 sequence is 15 residues long. For the CDR3, the DNA is TGTGCCAGCAGCTTCCGGGGAGAGGGGAACACTGAAGCTTTCTTT. It yields the protein CASSFRGEGNTEAFF.

This clonotype was seen a few times. This rearrangement joins TRBV20-1 to TRBJ2-7; D unclear. V lost 2 bases and J lost 3, with 8 bases in between. CDR3 length: 12 residues. The germline V gene encodes CDR1 DFQATT and CDR2 SNEGSKA (reference sequence). The CDR3 sequence is CSARLPSYEQYF. The CDR3 DNA reads as TGCAGTGCTAGACTACCCAGCTACGAGCAGTACTTC.

The chain is built from TRBV21-1 and TRBJ2-7; the table's TRBD1 call for D was not verified on the DNA. TRBV21-1 is termed a pseudogene. The CDR3 has 17 residues. The CDR3 nucleotides are TGTGCCAGCAGCAAATTGACCGGGACAGGAGTAACCTACGAGCAGTACTTC. It is translated as CASSKLTGTGVTYEQYF.

This clonotype appeared a few times. The V and J genes are TRBV7-9 and TRBJ2-2; unclear D gene. Deletions cut 0 bases from V and 6 bases from J, with 2 bases between. Germline V gene data show CDR1 as SEHNR and CDR2 as FQNEAQ (reference sequence). The CDR3 length is 12 residues. For the CDR3, the DNA is TGTGCCAGCAGCTTAGCCGCCGGGGAGCTGTTTTTT. As protein: CASSLAAGELFF.

The chain combines TRBV7-9 with TRBJ1-2; maybe TRBD1 (6 bases). The germline gives CDR1 SEHNR, CDR2 FQNEAQ (reference sequence). Trimming took 6 bases from V and 4 from J, leaving 12 bases between them. The CDR3 contains 13 residues. The CDR3 DNA follows: TGTGCCAGCAGGAAGGACAGCAGCTATGGCTACACCTTC. Its protein product is CASRKDSSYGYTF.

In this sample, this clonotype turned up many times. This chain uses TRBV29-1 with TRBJ2-2, with 9 bases identical to TRBD2. The germline gives CDR1 SQVTM, CDR2 ANQGSEA. The CDR3 covers 12 residues. For the CDR3, the DNA is TGCGTAGGCGGGAGGGCCACCGGGGAGCTGTTTTTT. It encodes CVGGRATGELFF.

The CDR3 spells CASSLSPGGNTIYF. CDR3 nucleotides: TGTGCCAGCAGTTTATCGCCGGGAGGAAACACCATATATTTT. The V and J genes are TRBV27 and TRBJ1-3; D unresolved. V was cut by 0 bases and J by 4 bases, with 7 bases left in between. Per the germline V gene, CDR1 is MNHEY and CDR2 is SMNVEV (reference sequence). The CDR3 spans 14 residues.

The V gene is TRBV7-3, the J gene TRBJ2-1; D ambiguous. Germline values: CDR1 SGHTA, CDR2 FQGTGA. The V gene lost 5 bases and the J gene lost 6 bases, with 11 bases spanning the gap. The CDR3 spans 13 residues. The CDR3 reads CASSLYQGNEQFF. CDR3 coding DNA: TGTGCCAGCAGCCTCTATCAAGGCAATGAGCAGTTCTTC.

The J gene is TRBJ1-1, the V gene TRBV6-1; D is ambiguous. The V gene's germline CDR1 is MNHNS and CDR2 SASEGT. This CDR3 spans 14 amino acids. V lost 7 bases and J lost 0, with 12 bases in between. CDR3 in amino acids: CASTEPGMNTEAFF. Here the CDR3 DNA reads TGTGCCAGCACCGAACCCGGCATGAACACTGAAGCTTTCTTT.

The chain carries TRBV6-5 and TRBJ1-5; possible D gene TRBD1, 5 bases. Germline CDR1 MNHEY, CDR2 SVGAGI. The CDR3 runs 14 residues. V was cut by 0 bases and J by 6 bases, with 9 bases left in between. The CDR3 DNA is TGTGCCAGCAGTTACTCGTCCGGGGGTCAGCCCCAGCATTTT. Its translation is CASSYSSGGQPQHF.

This clonotype was detected only a few times. V is TRBV7-9 and J is TRBJ1-4; 7 positions agree with TRBD1. CDR1 is SEHNR, CDR2 FQNEAQ, per germline (reference sequence). After removal of 3 bases from V and 0 bases from J, the junction contained 1 base not matched to a gene. The CDR3 runs to 15 residues. CDR3 sequence (DNA): TGTGCCAGCAGCTTTGGACAGGCAACTAATGAAAAACTGTTTTTT. Translation gives CASSFGQATNEKLFF.

This clonotype was observed a few times. The chain has TRBV12-3 or TRBV12-4 and TRBJ2-7; the match to TRBD2 covers 10 bases. Germline trimming cut 6 bases from V and 5 bases from J; bases unmatched to any gene: 10. The CDR3 is made up of 15 amino acids. The CDR3: CASSFRGAGGNEQYF. CDR3 coding DNA: TGTGCCAGCAGCTTCCGGGGAGCGGGGGGGAACGAGCAGTACTTC.

This clonotype was detected ten times or more. The chain joins TRBV20-1 to TRBJ2-1; D assignment may be TRBD1 or TRBD2 (6 bases each). Germline CDR1 DFQATT, CDR2 SNEGSKA (reference sequence). The germline V and J ends were trimmed by 1 base and 8 bases, with 15 bases remaining between them. CDR3 length: 14 amino acids. CDR3: CSARGPGAGYEQFF. The CDR3 DNA reads as TGCAGTGCTAGAGGCCCGGGGGCGGGGTATGAGCAGTTCTTC.

This clonotype was found a few times. V is TRBV7-8 and J is TRBJ2-5; D is possibly TRBD2 (7 bases). Trimming took off 3 bases at V and 1 base at J, with 12 bases between the two ends. Germline values: CDR1 SGHVS, CDR2 FQNEAQ. The CDR3 spans 15 residues. This CDR3 reads CASSFVGGLQETQYF. CDR3 DNA sequence: TGTGCCAGCAGCTTCGTGGGGGGGCTCCAAGAGACCCAGTACTTC.

The V call is TRBV29-1, the J call TRBJ2-7, with D unresolved. Trimming removed 1 base from V and 0 bases from J, with 16 bases in between. Germline V lookup: CDR1 SQVTM, CDR2 ANQGSEA. The length of the CDR3 is 16 residues. CDR3 in amino acids: CSVEVNSPQSSYEQYF. In nucleotides, the CDR3 is TGCAGCGTTGAAGTAAACAGTCCTCAAAGCTCCTACGAGCAGTACTTC.

This clonotype was found many times. The chain employs TRBV5-1 and TRBJ2-3; 9 nucleotides align to TRBD2. V lost 4 bases, J lost 0 bases, and 12 bases stayed unmatched. This CDR3 region has 18 residues. Per germline, CDR1 SGHRS and CDR2 YFSETQ. The CDR3 loop is CASSGSPTSGYSTDTQYF. The CDR3 bases are TGCGCCAGCAGCGGAAGCCCGACTAGCGGATATAGCACAGATACGCAGTATTTT.

This clonotype was seen a few times. This chain connects TRBV2 to TRBJ2-2; TRBD1 is a possible D gene (6 bases). The CDR3 loop spans 15 amino acids. The ends were cut back, 7 bases at V and 0 bases at J, with 12 bases in the middle. Germline loops: CDR1 SNHLY, CDR2 FYNNEI. This CDR3 is CASKLQGSNTGELFF. The CDR3 DNA reads TGTGCCAGCAAGCTACAGGGTTCGAACACCGGGGAGCTGTTTTTT.

The chain uses TRBV5-1 and TRBJ1-1; perhaps TRBD1 as D (5 bases). The CDR3 runs 15 residues. V was cut by 4 bases and J by 6 bases, with 19 bases left in between. The V gene's germline CDR1 is SGHRS and CDR2 YFSETQ. CDR3 protein: CASSRMPGLSAEAFF. The CDR3 coding sequence is TGCGCCAGCAGCCGCATGCCGGGACTAAGCGCTGAAGCTTTCTTT.

This chain uses TRBV7-3 with TRBJ2-2; D uncertain. The V gene lost 5 bases and the J gene lost 7 bases, with 11 bases spanning the gap. The CDR3 totals 13 residues. Per the germline V gene, CDR1 is SGHTA and CDR2 is FQGTGA. The CDR3 DNA follows: TGTGCCAGCAGCCCAGCAGGTTACGGGGAGCTGTTTTTT. Translated: CASSPAGYGELFF. Drawing the rest from reference TRBV7-3 and TRBJ2-2, the complete variable domain is GAGVSQTPSNKVTEKGKYVELRCDPISGHTALYWYRQSLGQGPEFLIYFQGTGAADDSGLPNDRFFAVRPEGSVSTLKIQRTERGDSAVYLCASSPAGYGELFFGEGSRLTVL.

This clonotype was seen a handful of times. CDR3 in amino acids: CASSQETDFRPGQKQFF. The CDR3 DNA reads as TGTGCCAGCAGCCAAGAGACGGACTTTAGGCCGGGCCAAAAGCAGTTCTTC. This rearrangement joins TRBV4-2 to TRBJ2-1; tentative D call: TRBD2 (5 bases). CDR1 LGHNA and CDR2 YNFKEQ come from the germline V gene. V was clipped by 0 bases and J by 11 bases, with 23 bases between them. This CDR3 comprises 17 residues.

This clonotype was seen more than once but under ten times. V and J are TRBV6-5 and TRBJ2-3, with 7 bases lining up with TRBD2. The CDR3 is made up of 19 amino acids. In germline, CDR1 is MNHEY, CDR2 SVGAGI. J gave up 1 base and V 6 bases, and 19 bases lay outside the gene matches. The DNA of the CDR3 is TGTGCCAGCAGCTCCCGGGGGGAAACCAAACTTGTCGGCACAGATACGCAGTATTTT. Protein product: CASSSRGETKLVGTDTQYF.

This clonotype was seen only a few times. This chain uses TRBV6-2 or TRBV6-3 with TRBJ2-4; D possibly corresponds to TRBD2 (6 bases). In germline, CDR1 is MNHEY, CDR2 SVGEGT. Trimming pared 6 bases from V and 1 base from J, leaving 31 bases between. This CDR3 contains 21 residues. The CDR3 nucleotides read TGTGCCAGCAGCCCCCGGAGTCTGGCAGGGCTGATTGGGAGGGCCAAAAACATTCAGTACTTC. It yields the protein CASSPRSLAGLIGRAKNIQYF.

The table lists this clonotype with a few counts. This chain joins TRBV11-2 and TRBJ2-7, with D possibly being TRBD2 (5 bases). Trimming shortened V by 5 bases and J by 5 bases, and 10 bases separated the two germline ends. Germline values: CDR1 SGHAT, CDR2 FQNNGV. This CDR3 spans 12 amino acids. CDR3 sequence reads: CASSPGVDEQYF. CDR3 coding DNA: TGTGCCAGCAGCCCCGGGGTCGACGAGCAGTACTTC.

Written as DNA, the CDR3 is TGCAGTGCTAGAGACGGCGGACAGCGCCACAATGAGCAGTTCTTC. It translates to CSARDGGQRHNEQFF. This rearrangement joins TRBV20-1 to TRBJ2-1; D possibly corresponds to TRBD1 (6 bases). The ends were cut back, 0 bases at V and 5 bases at J, with 14 bases in the middle. The CDR3 has 15 amino acids. CDR1 is DFQATT and CDR2 is SNEGSKA in the germline V gene (reference sequence).